This T cell receptor (beta chain) derives from a study of regulatory T cells in long-lasting Graves disease. Across the study: It was over 5 years of antithyroid drugs, with positive TSH receptor antibodies, that meant persistent Graves' disease.

General study findings and limits: Accuracy was possibly reduced by small sample size.

This CDR3 has 15 residues. Germline CDR1 and CDR2: SNHLY and FYNNEI. Losses at the gene ends were 7 bases for V and 1 base for J; bases not matched to a gene: 9. This clonotype was seen at least ten times. Its specificity is unknown. Time point: persistent/refractory GD, antithyroid drugs over 5 years with positive TRAb. Researchers made the TCR library from RNA that was extracted from PBMCs. Through Arm-PCR of CDR3 regions and iRepertoire HTBI primers, TCR beta libraries were built. Each CDR3 protein gets one entry after TCRdb re-called the multiplex PCR reads with MiXCR. The sample has approximately 350,000 distinct CDR3 sequences; 23% are singletons.

The specimen was peripheral blood mononuclear cells (PBMCs), collected when the disease was refractory, from a patient treated with antithyroid drugs. The clonotype was recovered from a woman aged 40 to 55 with Graves disease. The V call is TRBV2, the J call TRBJ2-5; 7 nucleotides match TRBD2. Here the CDR3 reads CASTPGLQSQETQYF. For the CDR3, the DNA is TGTGCCAGCACCCCGGGACTACAGTCCCAAGAGACCCAGTACTTC. Looking up the rest from reference TRBV2 and TRBJ2-5 gives the full variable domain: EPEVTQTPSHQVTQMGQEVILRCVPISNHLYFYWYRQILGQKVEFLVSFYNNEISEKSEIFDDQFSVERPDGSNFTLKIRSTKLEDSAMYFCASTPGLQSQETQYFGPGTRLLVL.